A single sample is the source of the 5 T cell receptor beta chains below, sequenced in a study of T cell repertoires in cytomegalovirus infection. No antigens are known for them. TCRdb re-analysed the reads in MiXCR, keeping a single row per CDR3 protein. The data contain some 800,000 distinct CDR3 sequences, roughly 29% of them seen just once; the ten biggest clones take up about an eighth. The sequenced sample was cultured CD8+ T cells from PBMCs, obtained from culture after CMV antigen stimulation. The receptors shown here come from a human donor in good health (CMV status not recorded). Some clones in this sample may be carry-over from other donors' samples.

This chain joins TRBV20-1 and TRBJ2-5, with a weak D call TRBD1 (6 bases). The germline V gene encodes CDR1 DFQATT and CDR2 SNEGSKA (reference sequence). This CDR3 region has 15 residues. V was trimmed by 0 bases and J by 0 bases, leaving 11 bases between them. CDR3 sequence reads: CSARDLYRDQETQYF. For the CDR3, the DNA is TGCAGTGCTAGAGATTTGTACAGGGACCAAGAGACCCAGTACTTC.

This chain joins TRBV6-2 or TRBV6-3 and TRBJ2-1; no clear D gene. The length of the CDR3 is 11 residues. Trimming stripped 5 bases from V and 8 bases from J, with 7 bases between. CDR1 MNHEY and CDR2 SVGEGT come from the germline V gene. The CDR3 sequence is CASSPWDEQFF. Written as DNA, the CDR3 is TGTGCCAGCAGTCCGTGGGATGAGCAGTTCTTC.

This sequence joins TRBV20-1 and TRBJ2-1, with D uncertain. The CDR3 totals 16 residues. Germline V gives CDR1 DFQATT, CDR2 SNEGSKA (reference sequence). Trimming removed 0 bases at V and 3 bases at J, with 15 bases between. The CDR3 loop reads CSARDVGSTSYNEQFF. The CDR3 region has the DNA TGCAGTGCTAGAGACGTCGGGTCTACAAGCTACAATGAGCAGTTCTTC.

The chain recombines TRBV19 with TRBJ1-2; no definite D call. CDR3 size: 13 residues. Trimming pared 7 bases from V and 8 bases from J, leaving 17 bases between. Germline CDR1 and CDR2: LNHDA and SQIVND (reference sequence). CDR3 sequence reads: CASTPRPLGGYTF. CDR3 DNA sequence: TGTGCCAGTACCCCAAGGCCCCTAGGAGGCTACACCTTC.

The genes are TRBV20-1 and TRBJ1-5; D gene ambiguous. V lost 4 bases and J lost 0, with 13 bases in between. The V gene's germline CDR1 is DFQATT and CDR2 SNEGSKA (reference sequence). This CDR3 contains 15 residues. The CDR3 nucleotides are TGCAGTGCTATTCGATCGACCTATAGCAATCAGCCCCAGCATTTT. It codes for CSAIRSTYSNQPQHF.